These 16 T cell receptor beta chains were all obtained from the same sample, sequenced in a study of regulatory T cells in long-lasting Graves disease. To make TCR beta libraries, researchers used iRepertoire HTBI primers and Arm-PCR of CDR3 regions. TCRdb re-analysed the multiplex PCR reads in MiXCR, keeping a single row per CDR3 protein. The repertoire has 350,000 to 500,000 distinct CDR3 sequences, around 15% of them found once; the top ten carry over 15%. Specified time point: newly diagnosed GD, antithyroid drugs for less than 3 months. PBMC RNA served as the TCR library source. These data were also reused for a study on T cells in Graves' hyperthyroidism and ophthalmopathy.

Material: peripheral blood mononuclear cells (PBMCs), obtained at new diagnosis, from a patient treated with antithyroid drugs. The receptor set was obtained from a woman aged 45 to 65 with Graves disease.

In its sample, this clonotype was seen many times. V is TRBV27 and J is TRBJ1-3; D unresolved. The CDR3 covers 16 residues. The germline V gene has CDR1 MNHEY and CDR2 SMNVEV (reference sequence). Trimming removed 3 bases from V and 4 bases from J, with 16 bases in between. CDR3 residues: CASSFLKGSTGNTIYF. The CDR3 region has the DNA TGTGCCAGCAGTTTTCTGAAGGGATCCACCGGAAACACCATATATTTT.

This clonotype was found many times. This chain links TRBV5-1 with TRBJ2-5, with a possible D match to TRBD2 (6 bases). V lost 2 bases, J lost 2 bases, and 13 bases lay in between. Germline V gene lookup returns CDR1 SGHRS and CDR2 YFSETQ. CDR3 size: 15 residues. Here the CDR3 reads CASSFSPSEQETQYF. The CDR3 region has the DNA TGCGCCAGCAGCTTTTCCCCTAGCGAACAAGAGACCCAGTACTTC.

J is TRBJ2-3 and V is TRBV7-2, with TRBD2 as a possible D gene (5 bases). The CDR3 is 16 residues long. Trimming took off 2 bases at V and 2 bases at J, with 14 bases between the two ends. Germline V CDR1 and CDR2: SGHTA, FQGNSA. The CDR3 sequence: CASSLSGGQVTDTQYF. In nucleotides, the CDR3 is TGTGCCAGCAGCTTAAGCGGCGGGCAGGTCACAGATACGCAGTATTTT.

The chain couples TRBV29-1 to TRBJ1-1; 7 nucleotides match TRBD1. Germline CDR1 reads SQVTM; CDR2 reads ANQGSEA. This CDR3 is 13 amino acids long. Trimming took 0 bases from V and 5 from J; bases not matched to a gene: 3. The CDR3 sequence: CSVEDPGGTEAFF. The CDR3 DNA sequence: TGCAGCGTTGAAGACCCAGGGGGGACTGAAGCTTTCTTT.

The rearrangement uses TRBV18 and TRBJ2-3, with 9 bases fitting TRBD2. From germline, CDR1 is KGHSH and CDR2 LQKENI. Germline trimming cut 4 bases from V and 1 base from J; bases unmatched to any gene: 9. The CDR3 length is 17 residues. DNA for the CDR3: TGTGCCAGCTCACTACAGGGACTAGCTGCTCGCACAGATACGCAGTATTTT. It is translated as CASSLQGLAARTDTQYF.

This clonotype appeared many times. The V gene is TRBV5-1, the J gene TRBJ2-2, with 9 bases fitting TRBD2. This CDR3 contains 16 residues. Germline CDR1 and CDR2: SGHRS and YFSETQ. With 2 bases clipped from V and 1 base from J, the junction kept 3 bases outside the gene matches. The CDR3 protein is CASSFSGSGNTGELFF. For the CDR3, the DNA is TGCGCCAGCAGCTTTAGCGGGAGTGGGAACACCGGGGAGCTGTTTTTT.

CDR3 nucleotides: TGCAGTGCTTCAGGGCGGTTGAACACTGAAGCTTTCTTT. Translating it yields CSASGRLNTEAFF. J is TRBJ1-1 and V is TRBV20-1; maybe TRBD1 (5 bases). The germline V gene encodes CDR1 DFQATT and CDR2 SNEGSKA (reference sequence). CDR3 length: 13 amino acids. The V end lost 5 bases, the J end lost 0 bases, and 10 bases lay between the germline ends.

This chain links TRBV5-1 with TRBJ2-3; D is ambiguous. This CDR3 has 16 amino acids. Germline V CDR1 and CDR2: SGHRS, YFSETQ. The germline V and J ends were trimmed by 4 bases and 0 bases, with 15 bases remaining between them. CDR3 loop: CASSEAVGSSTDTQYF. CDR3 sequence (DNA): TGCGCCAGCAGCGAGGCAGTGGGGTCTAGCACAGATACGCAGTATTTT.

This clonotype occurred many times. The chain joins TRBV18 to TRBJ2-1; D is unclear. V was cut by 3 bases and J by 8 bases, with 11 bases left in between. Per the germline V gene, CDR1 is KGHSH and CDR2 is LQKENI. The CDR3 sequence is 13 residues long. The DNA for the CDR3 is TGTGCCAGCTCACCGTTAGACCGGGATGAGCAGTTCTTC. Its translation is CASSPLDRDEQFF.

For this clonotype: A much larger clone is a single base away; this may be a read error. The rearrangement uses TRBV30 and TRBJ1-1, with D unresolved. Trimming pared 0 bases from V and 1 base from J, leaving 6 bases between. The CDR3 is made up of 13 amino acids. Germline-derived CDR1 and CDR2 are GTSNPN and SVGIG (reference sequence). The CDR3 sequence: CAWSVPGNTEAFF. CDR3 sequence (DNA): TGTGCCTGGAGTGTACCAGGGAACACTGAAGCTTTCTTT.

The chain carries TRBV20-1 and TRBJ2-1; 9 nucleotides agree with TRBD2. This CDR3 is 19 amino acids long. Germline loops: CDR1 DFQATT, CDR2 SNEGSKA (reference sequence). Trimming at V came to 2 bases and at J to 0 bases, leaving 14 bases not matched to a gene. The CDR3 loop is CSARWGGGTSLSSYNEQFF. CDR3 DNA: TGCAGTGCTAGATGGGGGGGGGGGACTAGCCTTAGCTCCTACAATGAGCAGTTCTTC.

V usage is TRBV29-1 and J usage is TRBJ1-1, with 8 nucleotides matching TRBD1. Germline V gene data show CDR1 as SQVTM and CDR2 as ANQGSEA. Trimming cost V 7 bases and J 4 bases; bases outside gene matches: 8. The CDR3 has 13 residues. DNA of the CDR3: TGCAGCGCCAGGGGGCCAGGGGGCACTGAAGCTTTCTTT. Amino acids: CSARGPGGTEAFF.

V gene TRBV7-9 combines with J gene TRBJ2-2; TRBD2 might be the D (6 bases). The length of the CDR3 is 14 residues. V lost 7 bases and J lost 6, with 15 bases in between. Germline CDR1 reads SEHNR; CDR2 reads FQNEAQ (reference sequence). The CDR3, as DNA: TGTGCCAGCACCTCGGGACTTAAGTCCGGGGAGCTGTTTTTT. Amino acids: CASTSGLKSGELFF.

This clonotype was picked up many times. The chain is built from TRBV28 and TRBJ2-5; D is possibly TRBD1 (6 bases). Trimming removed 7 bases from V and 5 bases from J, with 17 bases in between. Germline V gene sequence: CDR1 MDHEN, CDR2 SYDVKM. This CDR3 contains 14 residues. The CDR3: CASTTGLGRETQYF. The CDR3 DNA reads TGTGCCAGCACTACAGGGTTAGGGCGGGAGACCCAGTACTTC.

This clonotype was picked up many times. The chain couples TRBV20-1 to TRBJ2-7; 7 bases fit TRBD2. The CDR3 is 13 amino acids. J was trimmed by 4 bases and V by 4 bases; bases with no gene match: 7. From germline, CDR1 is DFQATT and CDR2 SNEGSKA (reference sequence). The CDR3 protein is CSATTSSGYEQYF. The CDR3 DNA reads as TGCAGTGCTACGACTAGCTCGGGATACGAGCAGTACTTC.

This clonotype was detected many times. V usage is TRBV28 and J usage is TRBJ1-2, with a possible D match to TRBD1 (6 bases). Trimming shortened V by 0 bases and J by 5 bases, and 13 bases separated the two germline ends. CDR1 MDHEN and CDR2 SYDVKM come from the germline V gene. There are 15 residues in the CDR3. CDR3 in DNA: TGTGCCAGCAGTTTATGGCCCGGGGGCTTTTATGGCTACACCTTC. Its protein is CASSLWPGGFYGYTF.